This T cell receptor (beta chain) was identified during a study of molecular identifiers for immune sequencing clone quantification. Across the study: Within a replicate experiment, RNA obtained from either roughly 20,000 or 100,000 naive CD8 cells was divided into five aliquots, and four of those aliquots were then sequenced.

Germline V CDR1 and CDR2: SGDLS, YYNGEE. The CDR3 covers 14 residues. MiXCR, applied by TCRdb to the PCR reads, yields one record per CDR3 protein. The profile covers some 590,000 distinct CDR3 sequences, with 25% appearing a single time and about 0.81% taken by the ten largest. This clonotype was detected only a few times. A much more abundant neighbour one base away suggests this may be a read error. The source material was naive CD8+ T cells from blood, with Jurkat cell RNA spiked in. Indicated subset: FACS-sorted CD8+CD4-CCR7+CD45RA+ naive T cells. The TCR comes from a human donor in good health. Some libraries in this study had Jurkat cell RNA spiked in. The genes are TRBV9 and TRBJ1-1; no reliable D call. The CDR3 sequence is CAGSPYTIGTEAFF. The CDR3, as DNA: TGTGCCGGCAGCCCCTACACGATCGGGACTGAAGCTTTCTTT.